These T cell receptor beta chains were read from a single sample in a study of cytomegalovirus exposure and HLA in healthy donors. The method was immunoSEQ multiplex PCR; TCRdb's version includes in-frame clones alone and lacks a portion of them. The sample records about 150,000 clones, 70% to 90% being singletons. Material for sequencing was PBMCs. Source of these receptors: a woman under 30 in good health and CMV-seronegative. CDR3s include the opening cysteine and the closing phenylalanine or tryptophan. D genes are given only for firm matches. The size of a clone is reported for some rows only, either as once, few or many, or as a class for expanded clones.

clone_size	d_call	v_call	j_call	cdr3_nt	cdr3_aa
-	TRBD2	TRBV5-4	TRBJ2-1	TGTGCCAGCAGCTCCCTTGGGGGGGGACTAGCGGGAGCGTCCTACAATGAGCAGTTCTTC	CASSSLGGGLAGASYNEQFF
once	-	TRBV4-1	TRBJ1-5	TGCGCCAGCAGCCAAGACTTTCCAGATCAGCCCCAGCATTTT	CASSQDFPDQPQHF
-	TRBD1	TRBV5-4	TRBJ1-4	TGTGCCAGCAGCTTCCGGGACAGCGGCGAAAAACTGTTTTTT	CASSFRDSGEKLFF
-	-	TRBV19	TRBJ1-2	TGTGCCAGTAGTCTCCCGAGGGGGACTAACTATGGCTACACCTTC	CASSLPRGTNYGYTF
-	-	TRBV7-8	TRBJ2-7	TGTGCCAGCAGCTTAGGACAGATCTACGAGCAGTACTTC	CASSLGQIYEQYF
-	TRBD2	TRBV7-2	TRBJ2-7	TGTGCCAGCACCCTACTAGCGGGAGGTCCCCAGCAGTACTTC	CASTLLAGGPQQYF
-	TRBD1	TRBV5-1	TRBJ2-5	TGCGCCAGCAGCTACCAGGGGGCAGGGGAGACCCAGTACTTC	CASSYQGAGETQYF
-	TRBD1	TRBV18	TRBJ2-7	TGTGCCAGCTCACCAATCGGACAGGCATTCGTGGAGCAGTACTTC	CASSPIGQAFVEQYF
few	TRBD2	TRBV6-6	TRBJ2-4	TGTGCCAGCAGCAGTCGGGGAGGGTGGAACATTCAGTACTTC	CASSSRGGWNIQYF
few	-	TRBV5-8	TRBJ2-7	TGTGCCAGCAGCTCCCCTTGGCGGACCTACGAGCAGTACTTC	CASSSPWRTYEQYF
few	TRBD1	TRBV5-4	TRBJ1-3	TGTGCCAGCAGCCCTGGACAGGGAGGAGGAAACACCATATATTTT	CASSPGQGGGNTIYF
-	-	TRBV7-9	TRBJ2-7	TGTGCCAGCAGCAACCTTGACAGGATTCATCCCTACGAGCAGTACTTC	CASSNLDRIHPYEQYF
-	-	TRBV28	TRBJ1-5	TGCGCCAGCACGGGGGGTGGCAATCAGCCCCAGCATTTT	CASTGGGNQPQHF
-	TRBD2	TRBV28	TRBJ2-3	TGTGCCAGCGAGAACCCTAGCGGGAGGGACAGCACAGATACGCAGTATTTT	CASENPSGRDSTDTQYF
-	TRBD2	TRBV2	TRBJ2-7	TGTGCCAGCAGGTGGACTAGCGGGGGGGCCCTCGAGCAGTACTTC	CASRWTSGGALEQYF
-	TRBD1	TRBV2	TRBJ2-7	TGTGCCAGCAGTGTAGGTGACAGGGCCCCCTACGAGCAGTACTTC	CASSVGDRAPYEQYF
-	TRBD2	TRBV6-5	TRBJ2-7	TGTGCCAGCAGTTACCAGACTAGCGGAACCTACGAGCAGTACTTC	CASSYQTSGTYEQYF
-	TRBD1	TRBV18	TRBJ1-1	TGTGCCAGCTCTCCTCGGACAGGGGGGATATTCGTGAACACTGAAGCTTTCTTT	CASSPRTGGIFVNTEAFF
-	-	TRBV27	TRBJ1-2	TGTGCCAGCACAACCGGAAGGAGGACTGGCTACACCTTC	CASTTGRRTGYTF
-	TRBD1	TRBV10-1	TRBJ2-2	TGCGCCAGCGCTCCGGGACAGGGAGGCGGTTTAGGGGAGCTGTTTTTT	CASAPGQGGGLGELFF
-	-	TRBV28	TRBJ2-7	TGTGCCAGCAGCTTAGTCGCAGGGGGGACCTACGAGCAGTACTTC	CASSLVAGGTYEQYF
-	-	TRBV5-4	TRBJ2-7	TGTGCCAGCAGCTTGGGCGGGCCCTACGAGCAGTACTTC	CASSLGGPYEQYF
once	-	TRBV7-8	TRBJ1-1	TGTGCCAGCAGCTGGCAGGGTCGGGTGAACACTGAAGCTTTCTTT	CASSWQGRVNTEAFF
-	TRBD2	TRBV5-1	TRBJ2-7	TGCGCCAGCAGTTCCACTAGCGGAAGCTCCTACGAGCAGTACTTC	CASSSTSGSSYEQYF
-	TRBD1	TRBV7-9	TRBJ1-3	TGTGCCAGCTCGGACAGGGTGGACACCATATATTTT	CASSDRVDTIYF
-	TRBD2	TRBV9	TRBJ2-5	TGTGCCAGCAGCGTAGAGCCTAGCGGGGGCCGGGAGACCCAGTACTTC	CASSVEPSGGRETQYF
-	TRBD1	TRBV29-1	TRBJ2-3	TGCAGCTCCTCCGGGACAGGGGCCACAGATACGCAGTATTTT	CSSSGTGATDTQYF
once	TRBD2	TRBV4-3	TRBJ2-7	TGCGCCAGCAGCCAAGACCTAGCGGGGGCCTACGAGCAGTACTTC	CASSQDLAGAYEQYF
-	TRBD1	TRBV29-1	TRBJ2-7	TGCAGCGTTAAGGCCCAGGGGGCTCGTTGGGAGCAGTACTTC	CSVKAQGARWEQYF
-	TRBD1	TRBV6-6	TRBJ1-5	TGTGCCAGCAGGTCTGGACAGGGCTATCAGCCCCAGCATTTT	CASRSGQGYQPQHF
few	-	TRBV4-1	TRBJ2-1	TGCGCCAGCAGCCAGGGGTGGAGCAGGGCCGATGAGCAGTTCTTC	CASSQGWSRADEQFF
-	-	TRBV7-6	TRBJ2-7	TGTGCCAGCACTCCGGGGGTTCCAGGGGGTCCCTACGAGCAGTACTTC	CASTPGVPGGPYEQYF
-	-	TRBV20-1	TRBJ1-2	TGCAGTGCCAGGGTTTTGTATGGCTACACCTTC	CSARVLYGYTF
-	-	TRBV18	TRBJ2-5	TGTGCCAGCCAACCCCCTGGCTCCACGGGGGAGACCCAGTACTTC	CASQPPGSTGETQYF
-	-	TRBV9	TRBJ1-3	TGTGCCAGCAACCAATGGGGAGGGAGTGGAAACACCATATATTTT	CASNQWGGSGNTIYF
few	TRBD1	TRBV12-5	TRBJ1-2	TGTGCTAGTGGATATGGACAGGGTGGTGGCTACACCTTC	CASGYGQGGGYTF
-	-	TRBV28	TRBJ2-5	TGTGCCAGTGGCGGGGGCCGGAGGGAGACCCAGTACTTC	CASGGGRRETQYF
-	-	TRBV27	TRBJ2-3	TGTGCCAGCAGTTTATCGAGGGCAGATACGCAGTATTTT	CASSLSRADTQYF
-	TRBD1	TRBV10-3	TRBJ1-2	TGTGCCATCAGTGAGTCGATTGGGTCGGACAGGGGGTTTGGCTACACCTTC	CAISESIGSDRGFGYTF
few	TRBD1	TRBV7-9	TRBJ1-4	TGTGCCAGCAGCTTGGGGACAGGCACCGATGAAAAACTGTTTTTT	CASSLGTGTDEKLFF
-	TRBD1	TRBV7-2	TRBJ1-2	TGTGCCAGCAGCTCCCCTCCCCCGCCAGGGGGACTAGACTATGGCTACACCTTC	CASSSPPPPGGLDYGYTF
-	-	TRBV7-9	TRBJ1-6	TGTGCCAGCAGCCATCGACAGACCCATTCACCCCTCCACTTT	CASSHRQTHSPLHF
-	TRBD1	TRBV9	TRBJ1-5	TGTGCCAGCAGCGTCCCGGACAGGGGCCAAAGTCAGCCCCAGCATTTT	CASSVPDRGQSQPQHF
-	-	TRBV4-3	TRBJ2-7	TGCGCCAGCAGCCAAGTTCTAGCCCATACCTACGAGCAGTACTTC	CASSQVLAHTYEQYF
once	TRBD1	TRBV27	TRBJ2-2	TGTGCCAGCAGTTCAACCTCGGGACAGGGTGCGACCGGGGAGCTGTTTTTT	CASSSTSGQGATGELFF
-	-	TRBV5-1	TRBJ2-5	TGCGCCAGCAGCTCTGGGCAGAAAGAGACCCAGTACTTC	CASSSGQKETQYF
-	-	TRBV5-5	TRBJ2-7	TGTGCCAGCACCCAGAACAGGGCCTCCTACGAGCAGTACTTC	CASTQNRASYEQYF
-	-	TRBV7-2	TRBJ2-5	TGTGCCAGCAGACCGACAGGGACCGGGGGAGAGACCCAGTACTTC	CASRPTGTGGETQYF
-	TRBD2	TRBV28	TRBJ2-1	TGTGCCAGCAGTCCTCCGCGGCTAGCGGAAAACCTCCGGAGGGATGAGCAGTTCTTC	CASSPPRLAENLRRDEQFF
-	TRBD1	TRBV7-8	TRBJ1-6	TGTGCCAGCAGCTTAGATTATCGGGACAGCTATAATTCACCCCTCCACTTT	CASSLDYRDSYNSPLHF